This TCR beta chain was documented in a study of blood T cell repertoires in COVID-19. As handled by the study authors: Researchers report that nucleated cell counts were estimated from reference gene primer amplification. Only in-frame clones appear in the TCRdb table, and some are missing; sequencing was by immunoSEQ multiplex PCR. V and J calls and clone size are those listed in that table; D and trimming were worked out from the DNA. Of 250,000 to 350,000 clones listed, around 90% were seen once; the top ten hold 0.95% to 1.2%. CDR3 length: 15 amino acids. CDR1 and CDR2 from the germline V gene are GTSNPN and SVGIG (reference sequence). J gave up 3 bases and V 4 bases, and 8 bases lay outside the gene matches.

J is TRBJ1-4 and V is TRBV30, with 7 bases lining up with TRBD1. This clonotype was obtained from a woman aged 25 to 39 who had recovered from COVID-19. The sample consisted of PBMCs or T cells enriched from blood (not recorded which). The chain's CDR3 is CAWTTRDSANEKLFF. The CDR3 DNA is TGTGCCTGGACCACCCGGGACAGCGCTAATGAAAAACTGTTTTTT. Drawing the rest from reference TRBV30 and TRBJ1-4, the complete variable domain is SQTIHQWPATLVQPVGSPLSLECTVEGTSNPNLYWYRQAAGRGLQLLFYSVGIGQISSEVPQNLSASRPQDRQFILSSKKLLLSDSGFYLCAWTTRDSANEKLFFGSGTQLSVL.